This T cell receptor beta chain is drawn from a study of spatial heterogeneity in lung cancer. At the level of the study: There were, on average, more than eight raw-read appearances for each unique TCR and UMI combination.

TCRdb independently ran MiXCR on the 5' RACE reads; one entry per CDR3 protein. There are under 10,000 distinct CDR3 sequences in the sample; 3.5% to 5.5% occur only once, and 25% to 35% lies in the top ten. By share of the sample, this clonotype is medium-sized. The target antigen is unknown. Found in a library prepared for alpha chains, this beta chain is an off-target read, and its abundance has little meaning. Trimming stripped 0 bases from V and 7 bases from J, with 11 bases between. The CDR3 consists of 13 residues. Germline V lookup: CDR1 SGHKS, CDR2 YYEKEE (reference sequence). Time point described: sample taken at primary tumor resection. From tumor, nontumor lung or frozen PBMC, whole RNA was taken unsorted for sequencing. Samples were obtained from about 72 donors, all untreated early-stage non-small cell lung cancer patients. Study results and limitations: In blood, ubiquitous expanded tumor TCRs appeared more at resection than follow-up.

The sequencing used PBMCs, collected at surgery. The rearrangement uses TRBV5-5 and TRBJ2-7, with a weak D call TRBD2 (5 bases). The source is a male donor with early-stage non-small cell lung cancer. The CDR3 protein is CASSLGQEGEQYF. The CDR3 DNA follows: TGTGCCAGCAGCTTGGGACAAGAGGGTGAGCAGTACTTC.